The rows below give T cell receptor beta chains drawn from one sample of a study of blood T cell repertoires in COVID-19. This table comes from immunoSEQ multiplex PCR, and its TCRdb copy is limited to in-frame clones, with some not included. The table lists about 140,000 clones, roughly 85% of them singletons. Sequencing input: PBMCs or T cells enriched from blood (not recorded which). These receptor sequences come from a woman in her forties or fifties who had recovered from COVID-19. CDR3s include the opening cysteine and the closing phenylalanine or tryptophan. D genes are given only for firm matches. Expanded clones are given a class, and other clones once, few, many or no size at all.

TRBV27,.,TRBJ1-4,13,once,TGTGCCAGCAGTTTGTTTAGTAATGAAAAACTGTTTTTT,CASSLFSNEKLFF
TRBV7-9,TRBD1,TRBJ1-2,13,.,TGTGCCAGCAGCTACGGGACAGTCTCTGGCTACACCTTC,CASSYGTVSGYTF
TRBV11-3,.,TRBJ2-5,17,.,TGTGCCAGCAGCCCCGCTTCGCGAGGAAGCCTGCAAGAGACCCAGTACTTC,CASSPASRGSLQETQYF
TRBV5-1,.,TRBJ1-2,15,.,TGCGCCAGCAGCCCTGAACAGGGTTCGAACTATGGCTACACCTTC,CASSPEQGSNYGYTF
TRBV10-3,.,TRBJ2-7,14,.,TGTGCCATCAGTTCCGGGAGTAGCCCCTACGAGCAGTACTTC,CAISSGSSPYEQYF
TRBV10-3,TRBD1,TRBJ2-7,12,.,TGTGCCATCAGGGGACAGCTCGACGAGCAGTACTTC,CAIRGQLDEQYF
TRBV27,.,TRBJ2-7,14,.,TGTGCCAGCAGGGGTAGCGGAGACTCCTACGAGCAGTACTTC,CASRGSGDSYEQYF
TRBV7-4,.,TRBJ1-1,11,.,TGTGCCAGCTGGGAGGGCACTGAAGCTTTCTTT,CASWEGTEAFF
TRBV3-1/TRBV3-2,.,TRBJ2-1,17,.,TGTGCCAGCAGCCAAAAATTTGGCCGGGGGTTGGGGAATGAGCAGTTCTTC,CASSQKFGRGLGNEQFF
TRBV13,.,TRBJ2-1,13,.,TGTGCCAGCAGCGGTCCAGGGGGGAATGAGCAGTTCTTC,CASSGPGGNEQFF
TRBV12-5,.,TRBJ2-5,14,few,TGTGCTAGTGGTTCCGGCCGGAGGGAAGAGACCCAGTACTTC,CASGSGRREETQYF
TRBV10-3,.,TRBJ2-2,13,.,TGTGCCACCCGGAGGGGAGGTACCGGGGAGCTGTTTTTT,CATRRGGTGELFF
TRBV27,.,TRBJ1-1,13,.,TGTGCCAGCAGCCGCTTGGAGGGCCCTGAAGCTTTCTTT,CASSRLEGPEAFF
TRBV10-2,.,TRBJ1-2,14,.,TGCGCCAGCAGTGAGGCAGGGGCAGGGTATGGCTACACCTTC,CASSEAGAGYGYTF
TRBV6-2/TRBV6-3,TRBD1,TRBJ1-2,16,few,TGTGCCAGCAGTCGACAGGGGGCCCTTTCTAACTATGGCTACACCTTC,CASSRQGALSNYGYTF
TRBV5-8,TRBD1,TRBJ1-5,15,.,TGTGCCAGCAGCGCAGACAGGGTAATGTACCAGCCCCAGCATTTT,CASSADRVMYQPQHF
TRBV2,.,TRBJ1-2,11,.,TGTGCCAGCAGTGAAGATAGCGGATACACCTTC,CASSEDSGYTF